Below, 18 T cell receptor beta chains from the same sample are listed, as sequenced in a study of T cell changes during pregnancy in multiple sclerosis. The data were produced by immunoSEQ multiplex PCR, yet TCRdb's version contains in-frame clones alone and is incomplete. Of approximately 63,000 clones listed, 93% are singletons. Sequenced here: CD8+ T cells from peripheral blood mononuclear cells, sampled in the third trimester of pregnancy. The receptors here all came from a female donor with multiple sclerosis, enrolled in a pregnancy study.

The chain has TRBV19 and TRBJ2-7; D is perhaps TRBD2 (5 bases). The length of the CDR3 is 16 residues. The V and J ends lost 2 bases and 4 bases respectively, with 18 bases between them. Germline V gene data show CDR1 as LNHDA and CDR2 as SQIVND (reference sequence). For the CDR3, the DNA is TGTGCCAGTAGTATATCCTTTAGAGCGAGGGTTTACGAGCAGTACTTC. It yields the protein CASSISFRARVYEQYF.

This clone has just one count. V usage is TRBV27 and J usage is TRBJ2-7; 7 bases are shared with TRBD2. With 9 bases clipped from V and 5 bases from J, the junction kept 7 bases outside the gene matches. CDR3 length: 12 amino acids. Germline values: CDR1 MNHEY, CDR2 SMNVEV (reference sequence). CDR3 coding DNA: TGTGCCAGTTGGGGGGGTGGTAACGAGCAGTACTTC. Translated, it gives CASWGGGNEQYF.

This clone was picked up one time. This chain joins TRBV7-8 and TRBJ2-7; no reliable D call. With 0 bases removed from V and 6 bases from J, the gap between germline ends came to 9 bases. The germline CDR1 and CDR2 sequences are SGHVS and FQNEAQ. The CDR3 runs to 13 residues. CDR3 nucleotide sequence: TGTGCCAGCAGCTTAGCGTACTATCCCGAGCAGTACTTC. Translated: CASSLAYYPEQYF.

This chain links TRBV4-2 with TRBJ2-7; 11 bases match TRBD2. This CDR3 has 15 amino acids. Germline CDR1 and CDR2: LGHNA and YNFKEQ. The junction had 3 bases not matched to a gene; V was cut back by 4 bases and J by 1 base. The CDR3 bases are TGTGCCAGCAGCCCCGGGACTAGCGGATCCTACGAGCAGTACTTC. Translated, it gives CASSPGTSGSYEQYF.

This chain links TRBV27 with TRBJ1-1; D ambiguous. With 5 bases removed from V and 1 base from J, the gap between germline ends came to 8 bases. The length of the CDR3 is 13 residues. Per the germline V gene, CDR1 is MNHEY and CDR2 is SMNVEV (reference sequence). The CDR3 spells CASSRGGNTEAFF. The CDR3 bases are TGTGCCAGCAGTCGGGGAGGGAACACTGAAGCTTTCTTT.

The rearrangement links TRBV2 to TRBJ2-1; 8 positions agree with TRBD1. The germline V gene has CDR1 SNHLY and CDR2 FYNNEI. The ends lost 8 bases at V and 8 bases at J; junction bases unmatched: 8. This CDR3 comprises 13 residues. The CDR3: CASGQGGADEQFF. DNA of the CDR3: TGTGCCAGCGGACAGGGAGGAGCGGATGAGCAGTTCTTC.

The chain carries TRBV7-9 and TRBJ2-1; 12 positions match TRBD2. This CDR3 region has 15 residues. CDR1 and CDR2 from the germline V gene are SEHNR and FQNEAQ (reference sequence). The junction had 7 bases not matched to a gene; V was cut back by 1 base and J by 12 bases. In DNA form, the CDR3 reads TGTGCCAGCAGCTTAGGACTAGCGGGAGTCGGTAGGCAGTTCTTC. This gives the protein CASSLGLAGVGRQFF.

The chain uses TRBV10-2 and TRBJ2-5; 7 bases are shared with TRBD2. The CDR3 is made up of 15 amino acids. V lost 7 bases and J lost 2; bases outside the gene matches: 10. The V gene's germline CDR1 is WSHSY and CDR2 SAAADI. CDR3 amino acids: CASKLDLGGQETQYF. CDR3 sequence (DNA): TGCGCCAGCAAATTGGACCTGGGAGGGCAAGAGACCCAGTACTTC.

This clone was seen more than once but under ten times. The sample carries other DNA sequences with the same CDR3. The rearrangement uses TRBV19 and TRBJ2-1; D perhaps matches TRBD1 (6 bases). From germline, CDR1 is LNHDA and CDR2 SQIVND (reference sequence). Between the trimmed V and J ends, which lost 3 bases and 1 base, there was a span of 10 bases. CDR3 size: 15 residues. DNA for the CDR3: TGTGCCAGTAGTATCGGTACAGGGTCCTACAATGAGCAGTTCTTC. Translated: CASSIGTGSYNEQFF.

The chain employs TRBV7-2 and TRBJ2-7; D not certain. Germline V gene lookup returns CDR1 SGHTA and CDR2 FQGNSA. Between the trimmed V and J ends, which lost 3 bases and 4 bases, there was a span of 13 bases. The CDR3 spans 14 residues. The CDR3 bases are TGTGCCAGCAGCTTCGTAGCCTCAGAATACGAGCAGTACTTC. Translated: CASSFVASEYEQYF.

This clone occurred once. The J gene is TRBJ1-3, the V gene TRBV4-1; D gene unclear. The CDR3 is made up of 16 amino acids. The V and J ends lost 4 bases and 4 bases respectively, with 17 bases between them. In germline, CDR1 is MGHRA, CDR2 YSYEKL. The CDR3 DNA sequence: TGCGCCAGCAGCCCCCGCCAGGAGGGAACAGGAAACACCATATATTTT. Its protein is CASSPRQEGTGNTIYF.

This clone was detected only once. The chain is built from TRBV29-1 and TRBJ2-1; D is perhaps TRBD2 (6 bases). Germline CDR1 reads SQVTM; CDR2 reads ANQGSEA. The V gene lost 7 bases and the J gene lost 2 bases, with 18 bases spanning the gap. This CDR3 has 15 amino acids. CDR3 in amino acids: CSAGGTTGTYNEQFF. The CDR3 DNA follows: TGCAGCGCTGGGGGGACGACTGGGACCTACAATGAGCAGTTCTTC.

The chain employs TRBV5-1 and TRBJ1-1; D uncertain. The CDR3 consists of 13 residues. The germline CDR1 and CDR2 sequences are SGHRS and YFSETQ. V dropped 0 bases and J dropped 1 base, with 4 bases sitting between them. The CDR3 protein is CASSLEQNTEAFF. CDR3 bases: TGCGCCAGCAGCTTGGAACAGAACACTGAAGCTTTCTTT. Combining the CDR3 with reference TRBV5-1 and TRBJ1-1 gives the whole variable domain KAGVTQTPRYLIKTRGQQVTLSCSPISGHRSVSWYQQTPGQGLQFLFEYFSETQRNKGNFPGRFSGRQFSNSRSEMNVSTLELGDSALYLCASSLEQNTEAFFGQGTRLTVV.

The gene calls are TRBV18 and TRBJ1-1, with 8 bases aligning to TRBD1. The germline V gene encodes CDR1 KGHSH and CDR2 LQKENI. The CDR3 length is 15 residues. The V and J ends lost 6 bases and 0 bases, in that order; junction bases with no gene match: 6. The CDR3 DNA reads TGTGCCAGCTCGCAGCAGACAGGGGTGAACACTGAAGCTTTCTTT. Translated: CASSQQTGVNTEAFF.

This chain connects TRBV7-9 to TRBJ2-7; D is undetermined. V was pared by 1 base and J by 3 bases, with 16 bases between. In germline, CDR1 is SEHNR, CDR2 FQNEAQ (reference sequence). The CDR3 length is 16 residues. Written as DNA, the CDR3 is TGTGCCAGCAGCTTAGGTTTTAGTACAGTTCACTACGAGCAGTACTTC. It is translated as CASSLGFSTVHYEQYF.

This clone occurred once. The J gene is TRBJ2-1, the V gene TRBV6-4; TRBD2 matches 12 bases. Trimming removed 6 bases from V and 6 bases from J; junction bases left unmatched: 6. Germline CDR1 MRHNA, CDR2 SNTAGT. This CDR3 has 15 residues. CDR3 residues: CASSLTSGGSNEQFF. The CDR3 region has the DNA TGTGCCAGCAGCCTTACTAGCGGGGGGTCCAATGAGCAGTTCTTC.

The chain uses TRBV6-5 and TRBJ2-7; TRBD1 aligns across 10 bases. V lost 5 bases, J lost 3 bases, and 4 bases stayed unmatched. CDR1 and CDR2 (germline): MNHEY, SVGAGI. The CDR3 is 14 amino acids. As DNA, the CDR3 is TGTGCCAGCAGTCCCGGACAGGGGGGCTACGAGCAGTACTTC. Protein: CASSPGQGGYEQYF.

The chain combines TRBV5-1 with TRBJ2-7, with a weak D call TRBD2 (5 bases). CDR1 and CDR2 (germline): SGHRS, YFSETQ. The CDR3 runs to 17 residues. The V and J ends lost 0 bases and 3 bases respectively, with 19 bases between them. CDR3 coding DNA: TGCGCCAGCAGCTTGGCCGATGAAGGGAGCGTACTCTACGAGCAGTACTTC. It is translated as CASSLADEGSVLYEQYF.